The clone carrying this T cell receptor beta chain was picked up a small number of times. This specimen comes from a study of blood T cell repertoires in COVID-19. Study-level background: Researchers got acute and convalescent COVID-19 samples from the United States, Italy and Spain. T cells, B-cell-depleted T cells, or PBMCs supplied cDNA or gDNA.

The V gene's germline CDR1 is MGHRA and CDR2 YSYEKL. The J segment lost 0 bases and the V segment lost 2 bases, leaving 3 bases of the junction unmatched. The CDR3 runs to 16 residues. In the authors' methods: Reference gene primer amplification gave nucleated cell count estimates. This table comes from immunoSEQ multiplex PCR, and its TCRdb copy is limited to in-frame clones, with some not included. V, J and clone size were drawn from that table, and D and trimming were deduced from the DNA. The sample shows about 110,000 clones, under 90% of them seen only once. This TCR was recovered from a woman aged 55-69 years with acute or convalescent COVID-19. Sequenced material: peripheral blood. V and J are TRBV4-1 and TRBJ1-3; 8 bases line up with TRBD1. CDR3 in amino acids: CASSQRTGSSGNTIYF. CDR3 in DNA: TGCGCCAGCAGCCAACGGACAGGGAGCTCTGGAAACACCATATATTTT.